This T cell receptor beta chain was captured in a study of blood T cells in healthy people across ages. This clonotype was recorded a few times. Between the trimmed V and J ends, which lost 11 bases and 7 bases, there was a span of 18 bases. Germline-derived CDR1 and CDR2 are MNHNS and SASEGT. CDR3 length equals 13 residues. Then a second PCR, running about 6 to 11 cycles, was carried out with a sample-barcoded 5' primer and a J-beta primer mix. From the 5' RACE reads, TCRdb called clonotypes with MiXCR, one entry per CDR3 protein. The data show approximately 580,000 distinct CDR3 sequences, 24% seen once. These data were also reused for a study on T cells of mothers and their children. That publication notes: Pairs that are related and pairs that are unrelated have TCR recombination output shaped similarly by thymic selection.

V usage is TRBV6-1 and J usage is TRBJ2-1; possible D gene TRBD1, 6 bases. This sequence originates from a boy aged 5-17 years in good health. Specimen: blood. CDR3 coding DNA: TGTGCCTGCCGGGACACCTCGAGTAATGAGCAGTTCTTC. Protein sequence: CACRDTSSNEQFF.